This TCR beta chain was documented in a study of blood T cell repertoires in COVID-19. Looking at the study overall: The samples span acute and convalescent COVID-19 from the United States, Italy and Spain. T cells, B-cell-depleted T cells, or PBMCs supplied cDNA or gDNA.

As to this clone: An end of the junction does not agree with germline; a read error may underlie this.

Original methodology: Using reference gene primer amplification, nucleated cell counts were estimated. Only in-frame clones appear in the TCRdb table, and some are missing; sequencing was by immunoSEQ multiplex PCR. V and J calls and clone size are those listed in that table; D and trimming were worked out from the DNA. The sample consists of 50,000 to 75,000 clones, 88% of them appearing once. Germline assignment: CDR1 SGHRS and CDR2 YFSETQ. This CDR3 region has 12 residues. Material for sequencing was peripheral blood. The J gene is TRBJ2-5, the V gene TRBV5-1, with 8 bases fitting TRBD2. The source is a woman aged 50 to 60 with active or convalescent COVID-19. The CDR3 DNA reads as TGCGCCAGCAGCTCATACCACGGGCGGGAGGACTTC. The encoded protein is CASSSYHGREDF.